A selection of T cell receptor beta chains follows, all from one sample in a study of T cell responses to AZD1222 COVID-19 vaccine. Profiled with immunoSEQ multiplex PCR; TCRdb holds only in-frame clones, not every one. Among 120,000 or so clones listed, less than 90% were seen once. The sequenced sample was peripheral blood, obtained on day 0 of AZD1222 vaccination. The receptors originated from an adult in good health. The conserved cysteine and the conserved F or W are not part of the CDR3 here.

cdr3_length: 11
j_call: TRBJ2-1
v_call: TRBV7-3
cdr3_aa: ASSPSTGSEQF

cdr3_length: 14
j_call: TRBJ1-3
v_call: TRBV12-5
cdr3_aa: ASGLVLGGSGNTIY

cdr3_length: 12
j_call: TRBJ1-2
v_call: TRBV7-9
cdr3_aa: ASSSGQGDYGYT

cdr3_length: 16
j_call: TRBJ2-1
v_call: TRBV25-1
cdr3_aa: ASSEYNYGGSSYNEQF

cdr3_length: 17
j_call: TRBJ2-2
v_call: TRBV7-3
cdr3_aa: ASSPGPGQGAANTGELF

cdr3_length: 13
j_call: TRBJ2-3
v_call: TRBV5-1
cdr3_aa: ASSLDRDRVDTQY

cdr3_length: 12
j_call: TRBJ2-1
v_call: TRBV14
cdr3_aa: ASSRGGTYNEQF

cdr3_length: 14
j_call: TRBJ1-4
v_call: TRBV19
cdr3_aa: ASSISHRGRNEKLF

cdr3_length: 11
j_call: TRBJ1-2
v_call: TRBV30
cdr3_aa: AWSVRPGGGYT

cdr3_length: 14
j_call: TRBJ2-5
v_call: TRBV7-9
cdr3_aa: ASSSPGGVGRETQY

cdr3_length: 10
j_call: TRBJ2-7
v_call: TRBV29-1
cdr3_aa: SVGGQGGEQY

cdr3_length: 14
j_call: TRBJ2-5
v_call: TRBV2
cdr3_aa: ASRFTSGGAGETQY

cdr3_length: 11
j_call: TRBJ2-3
v_call: TRBV6-2/TRBV6-3
cdr3_aa: ASSYLIGDTQY

cdr3_length: 12
j_call: TRBJ2-7
v_call: TRBV7-9
cdr3_aa: ASSSHRGSYEQY

cdr3_length: 12
j_call: TRBJ1-1
v_call: TRBV7-9
cdr3_aa: ASSLYGTGGKAF

cdr3_length: 12
j_call: TRBJ1-2
v_call: TRBV6-5
cdr3_aa: AGSGGRDNYGYT

cdr3_length: 11
j_call: TRBJ1-5
v_call: TRBV9
cdr3_aa: ASSVDWNQPQH

cdr3_length: 13
j_call: TRBJ2-1
v_call: TRBV15
cdr3_aa: ATSRDPRNGNEQF

cdr3_length: 12
j_call: TRBJ1-4
v_call: TRBV10-3
cdr3_aa: AISESKGSEKLF

cdr3_length: 11
j_call: TRBJ2-5
v_call: TRBV5-1
cdr3_aa: ASSLGQGETQY

cdr3_length: 13
j_call: TRBJ2-7
v_call: TRBV9
cdr3_aa: ASSAGTSGKYEQY